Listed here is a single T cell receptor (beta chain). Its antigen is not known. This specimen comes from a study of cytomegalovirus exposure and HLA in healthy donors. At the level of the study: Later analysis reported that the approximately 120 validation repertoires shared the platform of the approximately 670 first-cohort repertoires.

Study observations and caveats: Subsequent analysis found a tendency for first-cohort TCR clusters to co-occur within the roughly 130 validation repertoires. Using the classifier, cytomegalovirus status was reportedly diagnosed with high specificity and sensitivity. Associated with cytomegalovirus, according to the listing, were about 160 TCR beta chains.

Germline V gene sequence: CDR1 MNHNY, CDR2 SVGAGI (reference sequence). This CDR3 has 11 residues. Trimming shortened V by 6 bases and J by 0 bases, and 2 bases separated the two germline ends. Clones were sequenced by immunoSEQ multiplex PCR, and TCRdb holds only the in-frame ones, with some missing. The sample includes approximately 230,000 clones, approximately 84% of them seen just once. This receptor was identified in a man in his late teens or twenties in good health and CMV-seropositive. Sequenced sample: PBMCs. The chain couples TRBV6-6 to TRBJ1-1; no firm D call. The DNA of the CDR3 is TGTGCCAGCAGATTGAACACTGAAGCTTTCTTT. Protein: CASRLNTEAFF.